A selection of T cell receptor beta chains follows, all from one sample in a study of blood T cells in healthy people across ages. TCRdb re-called the 5' RACE reads with MiXCR, one entry per CDR3 protein. Of over 1,500,000 distinct CDR3 sequences listed, around 50% are singletons. Sample: blood. The receptors shown here come from a woman aged 40 to 55 in good health. Each CDR3 is given with its conserved first and last residue. D genes are given only for firm matches. Only part of the rows carry a size: once, few, many, or a class if the clone is expanded.

d_call j_call clone_size v_call cdr3_aa cdr3_nt
. TRBJ1-4 once TRBV7-2 CASSPERTANLFF TGTGCCAGCAGCCCCGAAAGGACAGCAAATCTGTTTTTT
TRBD2 TRBJ2-5 . TRBV12-3/TRBV12-4 CASSFRAGRPLETQYF TGTGCCAGCAGTTTTCGAGCGGGGCGCCCGTTGGAGACCCAGTACTTC
TRBD1 TRBJ1-5 . TRBV7-2 CASSPDREQPQHF TGTGCCAGCAGCCCTGACAGGGAACAGCCCCAGCATTTT
TRBD1 TRBJ2-7 few TRBV12-3/TRBV12-4 CASSPKDRDEQYF TGTGCCAGCTCCCCAAAGGACAGGGACGAGCAGTACTTC
. TRBJ2-3 . TRBV7-2 CASSSQQGTTDTQYF TGTGCCAGCAGCTCGCAGCAGGGCACCACAGATACGCAGTATTTT
TRBD1 TRBJ2-7 . TRBV6-2/TRBV6-3 CASTKGQGVATRYEQYF TGTGCCAGCACCAAGGGACAGGGGGTCGCAACCCGCTACGAGCAGTACTTC
. TRBJ2-5 . TRBV4-2 CASSQGGSAETQYF TGTGCCAGCAGCCAAGGAGGTAGCGCGGAGACCCAGTACTTC
. TRBJ2-5 . TRBV6-5 CASSYTTRFGGVGETQYF TGTGCCAGCAGTTACACGACCAGGTTCGGAGGGGTAGGAGAGACCCAGTACTTC
. TRBJ2-7 . TRBV14 CASSQYTYYEQYF TGTGCCAGCAGCCAATATACCTACTACGAGCAGTACTTC
TRBD2 TRBJ2-7 few TRBV12-3/TRBV12-4 CASSLSGGAGEQYF TGTGCCAGCAGCTTATCGGGGGGGGCAGGGGAGCAGTACTTC
TRBD1 TRBJ2-6 . TRBV9 CASSPIGTASFSGANVLTF TGTGCCAGCAGCCCCATCGGGACAGCATCATTCTCTGGGGCCAACGTCCTGACTTTC
. TRBJ2-5 few TRBV5-1 CASSLNPGTQYF TGCGCCAGCAGCCTAAACCCCGGAACCCAGTACTTC
. TRBJ1-2 few TRBV20-1 CSAGKAPYGYTF TGCAGTGCTGGGAAGGCCCCTTATGGCTACACCTTC
TRBD2 TRBJ2-7 . TRBV20-1 CSARGLAGGPPYEQYF TGCAGTGCTAGAGGATTAGCGGGGGGGCCACCCTACGAGCAGTACTTC
. TRBJ2-5 . TRBV20-1 CSARRPSPQETQYF TGCAGTGCTAGGCGGCCTAGCCCTCAAGAGACCCAGTACTTC
. TRBJ1-2 few TRBV28 CASSSADNNLNYGYTF TGTGCCAGCAGTTCCGCTGACAACAACCTTAACTATGGCTACACCTTC
. TRBJ1-1 few TRBV6-6 CASSYVTGNTEAFF TGTGCCAGCAGTTACGTCACCGGGAACACTGAAGCTTTCTTT
. TRBJ1-2 . TRBV28 CASSWGEVYGYTF TGTGCCAGCAGTTGGGGGGAGGTCTATGGCTACACCTTC
. TRBJ1-2 . TRBV6-6 CASSPQGQGYTF TGTGCCAGCAGCCCACAGGGTCAGGGCTACACCTTC
. TRBJ2-4 . TRBV7-2 CASSLAVPSRYIQYF TGTGCCAGCAGCTTAGCGGTCCCCAGCAGGTACATTCAGTACTTC
. TRBJ1-1 few TRBV6-5 CASSYDGRSNTEAFF TGTGCCAGCAGTTACGACGGCAGGAGCAACACTGAAGCTTTCTTT
. TRBJ2-1 few TRBV4-3 CASSQENLQRWGGLYEQFF TGCGCCAGCAGCCAAGAGAATCTCCAGCGTTGGGGGGGCCTCTATGAGCAGTTCTTC
. TRBJ2-4 . TRBV5-1 CASSVDPAKNIQYF TGCGCCAGCAGCGTGGATCCAGCCAAAAACATTCAGTACTTC
. TRBJ2-7 few TRBV6-2/TRBV6-3 CASSYSRGQHYEQYF TGTGCCAGCAGTTACTCTCGGGGACAACACTACGAGCAGTACTTC
. TRBJ2-7 . TRBV6-5 CATAGNNYEQYF TGTGCCACGGCGGGGAATAACTACGAGCAGTACTTC
. TRBJ1-2 . TRBV4-3 CASSPTSTNYGYTF TGCGCCAGCAGCCCCACGTCCACTAACTATGGCTACACCTTC
. TRBJ2-1 few TRBV24-1 CATSDRRWNEQFF TGTGCCACCAGTGATAGAAGGTGGAATGAGCAGTTCTTC
. TRBJ1-2 . TRBV9 CASSPFQGYGYTF TGTGCCAGCAGCCCATTCCAGGGCTATGGCTACACCTTC
TRBD2 TRBJ2-1 . TRBV7-9 CATPPSGGGEQFF TGTGCCACACCGCCTAGCGGGGGAGGAGAGCAGTTCTTC